One T cell receptor beta chain is described in this entry. Its antigen is unidentified. These data are taken from a study of neoadjuvant nivolumab and ipilimumab in lung cancer. Findings and caveats of the study: Pathologic regression was not significantly tied to TCR clonality.

Libraries were prepared by immunoSEQ multiplex PCR; TCRdb keeps only in-frame clonotypes and omits some of them. The sample gives approximately 3,500 clones, roughly 88% of which show up once; roughly 2.2% is in the top ten. The specimen was tumor tissue, collected after neoadjuvant nivolumab, alone or with ipilimumab, at or shortly before surgery. The origin of this receptor is an adult with non-small cell lung cancer.

CDR3 in DNA: TGTGCCAGCAGTTCCCCCTCCAGACCGCAAGAGACCCAGTACTTC. This translates into CASSSPSRPQETQYF. V gene TRBV27 combines with J gene TRBJ2-5; unclear D gene. CDR3 length: 15 residues. V shed 4 bases and J shed 2 bases, with 14 bases lying between them. CDR1 and CDR2 (germline): MNHEY, SMNVEV (reference sequence).